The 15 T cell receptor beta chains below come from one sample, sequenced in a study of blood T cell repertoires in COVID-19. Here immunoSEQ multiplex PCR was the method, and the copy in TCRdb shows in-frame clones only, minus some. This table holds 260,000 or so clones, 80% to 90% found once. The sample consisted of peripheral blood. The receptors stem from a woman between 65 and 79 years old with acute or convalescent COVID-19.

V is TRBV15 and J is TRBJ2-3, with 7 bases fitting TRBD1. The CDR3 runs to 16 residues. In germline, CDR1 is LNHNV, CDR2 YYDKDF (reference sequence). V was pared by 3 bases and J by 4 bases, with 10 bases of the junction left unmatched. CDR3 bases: TGTGCCACCAGCAGGACCAAACAGGGGACAGCAGATACGCAGTATTTT. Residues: CATSRTKQGTADTQYF. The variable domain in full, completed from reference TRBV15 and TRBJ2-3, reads DAMVIQNPRYQVTQFGKPVTLSCSQTLNHNVMYWYQQKSSQAPKLLFHYYDKDFNNEADTPDNFQSRRPNTSFCFLDIRSPGLGDTAMYLCATSRTKQGTADTQYFGPGTRLTVL.

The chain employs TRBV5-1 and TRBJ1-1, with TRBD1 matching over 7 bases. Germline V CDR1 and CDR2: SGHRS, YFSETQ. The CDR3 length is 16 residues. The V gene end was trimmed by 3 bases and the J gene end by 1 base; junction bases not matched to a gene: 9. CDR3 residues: CASSSQRTGENTEAFF. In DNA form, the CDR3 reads TGCGCCAGCAGCTCACAGCGGACAGGAGAGAACACTGAAGCTTTCTTT. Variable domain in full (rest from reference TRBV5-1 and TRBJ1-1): KAGVTQTPRYLIKTRGQQVTLSCSPISGHRSVSWYQQTPGQGLQFLFEYFSETQRNKGNFPGRFSGRQFSNSRSEMNVSTLELGDSALYLCASSSQRTGENTEAFFGQGTRLTVV.

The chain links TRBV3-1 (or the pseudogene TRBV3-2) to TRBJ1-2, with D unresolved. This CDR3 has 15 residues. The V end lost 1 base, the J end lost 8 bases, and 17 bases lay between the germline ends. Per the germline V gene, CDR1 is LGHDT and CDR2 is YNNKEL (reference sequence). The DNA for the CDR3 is TGTGCCAGCAGCCAAGGAATTGGTGGTACGCGGGGCTACACCTTC. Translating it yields CASSQGIGGTRGYTF.

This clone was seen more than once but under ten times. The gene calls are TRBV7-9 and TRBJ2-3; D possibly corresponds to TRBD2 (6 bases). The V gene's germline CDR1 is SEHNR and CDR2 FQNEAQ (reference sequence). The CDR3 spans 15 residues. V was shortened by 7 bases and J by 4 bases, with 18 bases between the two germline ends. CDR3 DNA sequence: TGTGCCAGCACCCCTGGGATGTCGGGGGCAGATACGCAGTATTTT. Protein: CASTPGMSGADTQYF.

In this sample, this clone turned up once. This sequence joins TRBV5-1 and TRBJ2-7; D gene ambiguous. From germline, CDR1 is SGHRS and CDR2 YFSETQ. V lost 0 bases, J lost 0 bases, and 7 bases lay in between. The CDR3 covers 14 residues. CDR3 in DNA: TGCGCCAGCAGCTTGGGGTGGAGCTCCTACGAGCAGTACTTC. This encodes CASSLGWSSYEQYF.

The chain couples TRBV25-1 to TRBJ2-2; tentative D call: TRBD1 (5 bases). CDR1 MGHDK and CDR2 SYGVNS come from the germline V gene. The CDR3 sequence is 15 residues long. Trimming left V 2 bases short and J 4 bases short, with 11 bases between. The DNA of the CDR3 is TGTGCCAGCAGTGAAACGAAGGGGTTCACCGGGGAGCTGTTTTTT. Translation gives CASSETKGFTGELFF.

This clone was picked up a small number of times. The CDR3 DNA follows: TGTGCCAGCAGCTACCGGAGCTCTGGAAACACCATATATTTT. Translation: CASSYRSSGNTIYF. This chain joins TRBV7-2 and TRBJ1-3; D remains ambiguous. From germline, CDR1 is SGHTA and CDR2 FQGNSA. The CDR3 contains 14 residues. V was shortened by 4 bases and J by 0 bases, with 7 bases between the two germline ends.

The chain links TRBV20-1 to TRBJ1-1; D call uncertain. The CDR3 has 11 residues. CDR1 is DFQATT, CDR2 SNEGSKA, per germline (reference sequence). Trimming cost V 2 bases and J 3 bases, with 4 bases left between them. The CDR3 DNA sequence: TGCAGTGCTAGATATGACACTGAAGCTTTCTTT. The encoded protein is CSARYDTEAFF.

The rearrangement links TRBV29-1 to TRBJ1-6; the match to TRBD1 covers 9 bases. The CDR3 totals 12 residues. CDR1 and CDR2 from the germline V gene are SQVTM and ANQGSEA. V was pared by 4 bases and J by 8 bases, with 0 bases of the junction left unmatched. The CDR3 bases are TGCAGCGTTGGGACAGGGGATTCACCCCTCCACTTT. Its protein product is CSVGTGDSPLHF.

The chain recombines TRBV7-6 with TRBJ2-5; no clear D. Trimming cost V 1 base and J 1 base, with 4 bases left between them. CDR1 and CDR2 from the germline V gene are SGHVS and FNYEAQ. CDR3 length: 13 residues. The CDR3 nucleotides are TGTGCCAGCAGCTTAGTACTCCAAGAGACCCAGTACTTC. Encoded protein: CASSLVLQETQYF.

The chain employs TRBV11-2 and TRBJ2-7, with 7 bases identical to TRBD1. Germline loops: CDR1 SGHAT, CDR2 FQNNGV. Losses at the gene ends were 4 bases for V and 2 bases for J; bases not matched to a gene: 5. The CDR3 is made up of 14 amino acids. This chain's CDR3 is CASSWTGLAYEQYF. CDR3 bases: TGTGCCAGCAGCTGGACAGGATTAGCCTACGAGCAGTACTTC.

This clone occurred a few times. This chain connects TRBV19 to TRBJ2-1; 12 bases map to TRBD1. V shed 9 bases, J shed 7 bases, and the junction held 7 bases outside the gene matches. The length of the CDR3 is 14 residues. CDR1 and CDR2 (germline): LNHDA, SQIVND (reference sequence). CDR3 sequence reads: CASGDRGLVNEQFF. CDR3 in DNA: TGTGCCAGCGGGGACAGGGGGCTTGTGAATGAGCAGTTCTTC.

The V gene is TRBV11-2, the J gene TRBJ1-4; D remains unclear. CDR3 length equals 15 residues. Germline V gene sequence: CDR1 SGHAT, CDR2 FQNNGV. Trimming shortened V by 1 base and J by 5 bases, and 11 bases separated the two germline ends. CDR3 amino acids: CASSLVTSGNEKLFF. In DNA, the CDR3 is TGTGCCAGCAGCTTAGTAACGTCAGGCAATGAAAAACTGTTTTTT.

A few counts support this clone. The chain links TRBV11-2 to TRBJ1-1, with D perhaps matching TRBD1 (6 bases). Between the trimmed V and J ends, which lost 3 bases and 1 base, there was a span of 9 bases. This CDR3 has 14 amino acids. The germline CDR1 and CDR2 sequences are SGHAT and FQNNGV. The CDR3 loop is CASSFSTGNTEAFF. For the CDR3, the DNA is TGTGCCAGCAGCTTTTCGACAGGGAACACTGAAGCTTTCTTT.

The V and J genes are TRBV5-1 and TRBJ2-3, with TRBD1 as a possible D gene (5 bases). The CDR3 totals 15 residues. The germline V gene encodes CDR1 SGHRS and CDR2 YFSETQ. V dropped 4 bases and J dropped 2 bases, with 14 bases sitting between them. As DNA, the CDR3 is TGCGCCAGCAGCACCCGACAGTATTTCACAGATACGCAGTATTTT. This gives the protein CASSTRQYFTDTQYF.